This T cell receptor beta chain stems from a study of OX40 agonist ivuxolimab in advanced cancers. CDR1 SQVTM and CDR2 ANQGSEA come from the germline V gene. The CDR3 is 14 amino acids. V lost 4 bases and J 5 bases, leaving 15 bases between the germline ends. Data came from immunoSEQ multiplex PCR; TCRdb stores just in-frame clones and leaves some out. There are approximately 75,000 clones in the sample; roughly 90% occur only once, and about 0.35% lies in the top ten. This specimen was CD4+ or CD8+ T cells sorted from blood, taken in a trial of the OX40 agonist ivuxolimab. The origin of this receptor is an adult with an advanced solid tumor such as melanoma, head and neck, liver or kidney cancer. The chain joins TRBV29-1 to TRBJ2-1; possibly TRBD2 for D (6 bases). CDR3 nucleotides: TGCAGCGTTGGAGATCGGACTACTCACAATGAGCAGTTCTTC. Translated, it gives CSVGDRTTHNEQFF.